The 21 T cell receptor beta chains below all came from one sample that was sequenced in a study of blood T cell repertoires in COVID-19. The data were produced by immunoSEQ multiplex PCR, yet TCRdb's version contains in-frame clones alone and is incomplete. Among over 450,000 clones listed, 89% were seen once. Material: peripheral blood. All receptors come from a young man with COVID-19, enrolled during active disease.

The chain combines TRBV2 with TRBJ2-5; the D gene is possibly TRBD1 (5 bases). Germline V gives CDR1 SNHLY, CDR2 FYNNEI. Trimming took 3 bases from V and 2 from J, leaving 10 bases between them. This CDR3 region has 14 residues. The CDR3 nucleotides read TGTGCCAGCAGTGAGACAGAATATCAAGAGACCCAGTACTTC. As protein: CASSETEYQETQYF.

V gene TRBV2 combines with J gene TRBJ2-2, with 10 bases matching TRBD2. V lost 3 bases, J lost 6 bases, and 7 bases stayed unmatched. This CDR3 region has 16 residues. CDR1 and CDR2 (germline): SNHLY, FYNNEI. CDR3 DNA sequence: TGTGCCAGCAGTGATCTTCTAGCGGGAGTCCCCGGGGAGCTGTTTTTT. This translates into CASSDLLAGVPGELFF. Full variable domain (outside the CDR3, taken from reference TRBV2 and TRBJ2-2): EPEVTQTPSHQVTQMGQEVILRCVPISNHLYFYWYRQILGQKVEFLVSFYNNEISEKSEIFDDQFSVERPDGSNFTLKIRSTKLEDSAMYFCASSDLLAGVPGELFFGEGSRLTVL.

The chain uses TRBV2 and TRBJ1-2, with 8 bases aligning to TRBD1. CDR3 length equals 12 residues. The V gene's germline CDR1 is SNHLY and CDR2 FYNNEI. V gave up 11 bases and J gave up 6 bases; unmatched junction bases: 8. In DNA, the CDR3 is TGTGCCGGGGGTGGACAGGGTGATGGCTACACCTTC. It is translated as CAGGGQGDGYTF. The complete variable domain, with remaining parts taken from reference TRBV2 and TRBJ1-2, reads EPEVTQTPSHQVTQMGQEVILRCVPISNHLYFYWYRQILGQKVEFLVSFYNNEISEKSEIFDDQFSVERPDGSNFTLKIRSTKLEDSAMYFCAGGGQGDGYTFGSGTRLTVV.

This chain connects TRBV15 to TRBJ2-5; D is perhaps TRBD1 (5 bases). V was pared by 6 bases and J by 3 bases, with 11 bases between. Germline values: CDR1 LNHNV, CDR2 YYDKDF (reference sequence). The CDR3 is made up of 13 amino acids. The CDR3 DNA sequence: TGTGCCACCAGTGTCCGGACAAAAGAGACCCAGTACTTC. Translating gives CATSVRTKETQYF. Together with reference TRBV15 and TRBJ2-5, the CDR3 gives the full variable domain: DAMVIQNPRYQVTQFGKPVTLSCSQTLNHNVMYWYQQKSSQAPKLLFHYYDKDFNNEADTPDNFQSRRPNTSFCFLDIRSPGLGDTAMYLCATSVRTKETQYFGPGTRLLVL.

The V call is TRBV20-1, the J call TRBJ2-3; D not certain. This CDR3 contains 10 residues. Trimming left V 7 bases short and J 4 bases short, with 6 bases between. Germline lookup yields CDR1 DFQATT and CDR2 SNEGSKA (reference sequence). The CDR3 sequence is CSVRADTQYF. CDR3 nucleotides: TGCAGTGTTCGGGCAGATACGCAGTATTTT.

The chain couples TRBV30 to TRBJ1-1; 9 bases agree with TRBD1. The CDR3 is 16 residues long. V lost 1 base and J lost 7; bases outside the gene matches: 13. Germline loops: CDR1 GTSNPN, CDR2 SVGIG (reference sequence). In nucleotides, the CDR3 is TGTGCCTGGAGTGCTATACCGGGGACAGGGAGATTTGAAGCTTTCTTT. Protein product: CAWSAIPGTGRFEAFF.

J is TRBJ2-2 and V is TRBV19; TRBD1 matches 10 bases. The CDR3 length is 15 residues. The ends lost 4 bases at V and 6 bases at J; junction bases unmatched: 5. CDR1 is LNHDA and CDR2 is SQIVND in the germline V gene (reference sequence). CDR3 loop: CASSSLGTGAGELFF. CDR3 sequence (DNA): TGTGCCAGTAGTAGCCTCGGGACAGGGGCCGGGGAGCTGTTTTTT.

The V call is TRBV3-1 (or the pseudogene TRBV3-2), the J call TRBJ2-3; no reliable D call. Germline V CDR1 and CDR2: LGHDT, YNNKEL (reference sequence). V was trimmed by 0 bases and J by 6 bases, leaving 7 bases between them. This CDR3 comprises 13 residues. CDR3 DNA: TGTGCCAGCAGCCAAGACCCCCGGGATACGCAGTATTTT. It is translated as CASSQDPRDTQYF.

The chain carries TRBV24-1 and TRBJ2-5, with 12 bases aligning to TRBD1. With 5 bases clipped from V and 4 bases from J, the junction kept 4 bases outside the gene matches. The CDR3 has 15 amino acids. Germline lookup yields CDR1 KGHDR and CDR2 SFDVKD. The CDR3, as DNA: TGTGCCACCAGTGGGGACAGGGGGCATACAGAGACCCAGTACTTC. This codes for CATSGDRGHTETQYF.

V usage is TRBV18 and J usage is TRBJ2-7; possibly TRBD2 for D (5 bases). Germline lookup yields CDR1 KGHSH and CDR2 LQKENI. V lost 2 bases and J lost 4, with 12 bases in between. CDR3 size: 14 residues. CDR3 nucleotides: TGTGCCAGCTCACCATCTCGGGATAGGTACGAGCAGTACTTC. It yields the protein CASSPSRDRYEQYF.

CDR3 sequence: CASRAEGQDYGYTF. CDR3 sequence (DNA): TGTGCCAGCAGGGCGGAGGGGCAGGACTATGGCTACACCTTC. This chain connects TRBV2 to TRBJ1-2; possible D gene TRBD1, 5 bases. This CDR3 region has 14 residues. The germline CDR1 and CDR2 sequences are SNHLY and FYNNEI. Trimming removed 6 bases at V and 3 bases at J, with 14 bases between.

The chain is built from TRBV7-3 and TRBJ2-7; 8 bases match TRBD2. CDR3 length equals 15 residues. The V and J ends lost 1 base and 2 bases, in that order; junction bases with no gene match: 4. CDR1 and CDR2 (germline): SGHTA, FQGTGA. For the CDR3, the DNA is TGTGCCAGCAGCTTAAACGGCGGGGGGACCTACGAGCAGTACTTC. It specifies CASSLNGGGTYEQYF.

V gene TRBV25-1 combines with J gene TRBJ2-7; D is possibly TRBD2 (5 bases). CDR3 length: 13 amino acids. Trimming removed 8 bases from V and 3 bases from J, with 14 bases in between. Germline V gene lookup returns CDR1 MGHDK and CDR2 SYGVNS. CDR3 in amino acids: CASGWRIVYEQYF. CDR3 nucleotides: TGTGCCAGCGGATGGAGGATAGTCTACGAGCAGTACTTC.

This clone occurred a few times. V and J are TRBV2 and TRBJ1-1; TRBD1 might be the D (5 bases). The V gene lost 7 bases and the J gene lost 4 bases, with 16 bases spanning the gap. This CDR3 contains 14 residues. Germline loops: CDR1 SNHLY, CDR2 FYNNEI. This CDR3 reads CASTQGQASTEAFF. The CDR3 DNA reads as TGTGCCAGCACCCAGGGCCAGGCTAGCACTGAAGCTTTCTTT.

The chain couples TRBV6-5 to TRBJ2-1; 10 bases line up with TRBD2. The CDR3 is 15 residues long. Germline CDR1 reads MNHEY; CDR2 reads SVGAGI. V lost 0 bases and J lost 6; bases outside the gene matches: 2. The CDR3 nucleotides are TGTGCCAGCAGTTACTCGAAGCGGGGGGGCAATGAGCAGTTCTTC. This gives the protein CASSYSKRGGNEQFF.

In this sample, this clone turned up once. The V and J genes are TRBV23-1 and TRBJ1-4; the match to TRBD1 covers 9 bases. TRBV23-1 is classed as an ORF, of uncertain function. V trimming: 0 bases; J trimming: 0 bases; junction bases outside the gene matches: 8. The CDR3 loop spans 19 amino acids. The CDR3, as DNA: TGCGCCAGCAGTCAATCGACGCGGGACAGGGTGCCAACTAATGAAAAACTGTTTTTT. This codes for CASSQSTRDRVPTNEKLFF.

V gene TRBV5-5 combines with J gene TRBJ2-7; tentatively, D is TRBD2 (5 bases). The CDR3 runs to 14 residues. Per germline, CDR1 SGHKS and CDR2 YYEKEE (reference sequence). Trimming left V 3 bases short and J 3 bases short, with 13 bases between. The CDR3 loop reads CASSSWTGDYEQYF. CDR3 bases: TGTGCCAGCAGCTCCTGGACTGGCGACTACGAGCAGTACTTC.

This chain connects TRBV5-6 to TRBJ2-5, with D maybe TRBD1 (6 bases). This CDR3 contains 15 residues. Trimming left V 3 bases short and J 3 bases short, with 15 bases between. CDR1 and CDR2 (germline): SGHDT, YYEEEE. The CDR3 sequence: CASSSLQGNKETQYF. Written as DNA, the CDR3 is TGTGCCAGCAGCTCACTACAGGGAAATAAAGAGACCCAGTACTTC. Together with reference TRBV5-6 and TRBJ2-5, the CDR3 gives the full variable domain: DAGVTQSPTHLIKTRGQQVTLRCSPKSGHDTVSWYQQALGQGPQFIFQYYEEEERQRGNFPDRFSGHQFPNYSSELNVNALLLGDSALYLCASSSLQGNKETQYFGPGTRLLVL.

The chain joins TRBV3-1 (or the pseudogene TRBV3-2) to TRBJ1-1; TRBD1 aligns across 8 bases. The V gene's germline CDR1 is LGHDT and CDR2 YNNKEL (reference sequence). V dropped 3 bases and J dropped 1; count of bases not matched to a gene: 4. The CDR3 loop spans 15 amino acids. CDR3 bases: TGTGCCAGCAGCCACCCAACAGGGGGGAACACTGAAGCTTTCTTT. This translates into CASSHPTGGNTEAFF.

The chain employs TRBV24-1 and TRBJ2-7, with 8 bases aligning to TRBD1. The CDR3 consists of 15 residues. The V gene end was trimmed by 7 bases and the J gene end by 3 bases; junction bases not matched to a gene: 10. From germline, CDR1 is KGHDR and CDR2 SFDVKD. CDR3 residues: CATSSPGTGIYEQYF. The CDR3 nucleotides read TGTGCCACCAGCTCCCCCGGGACAGGAATCTACGAGCAGTACTTC.

The sample holds one count of this clone. This chain links TRBV19 with TRBJ2-5, with a tentative D call TRBD2 (6 bases). Germline V gene data show CDR1 as LNHDA and CDR2 as SQIVND (reference sequence). The CDR3 is 11 residues long. V was pared by 10 bases and J by 3 bases, with 9 bases between. CDR3 nucleotide sequence: TGTGCCACCATAGCGGAAGAGACCCAGTACTTC. It codes for CATIAEETQYF.